This T cell receptor beta chain was captured by sequencing in a study of memory CD4+ T cells and cytomegalovirus serostatus. Study-wide results and limits: About 40% of the roughly 160 known CMV-associated TCRbeta sequences appeared in CD4+ memory.

Profiled with immunoSEQ multiplex PCR; TCRdb holds only in-frame clones, not every one. The sample includes about 52,000 clones, 83% of them seen just once. Single viable CD3+CD4+CD8-CD45RO+ cells were sorted as the memory CD4+ T cells. This clone has only a few counts. Its antigen is undetermined. V was shortened by 3 bases and J by 1 base, with 7 bases between the two germline ends. This CDR3 comprises 13 residues. The V gene's germline CDR1 is SGDLS and CDR2 YYNGEE. Sequenced material: memory CD4+ T cells from blood. This chain uses TRBV9 with TRBJ1-1; tentatively, D is TRBD1 (5 bases). The source is an adult in good health and CMV-seropositive. CDR3 nucleotide sequence: TGTGCCAGCAGCGATGGGGGGAACACTGAAGCTTTCTTT. This sequence encodes CASSDGGNTEAFF.